This T cell receptor beta chain was found in a study of blood T cells in healthy people across ages. V lost 3 bases and J 0 bases, leaving 12 bases between the germline ends. This CDR3 region has 16 residues. A sample-barcoded 5' primer and a J-beta primer mix were used in a second PCR of roughly 6 to 11 cycles. TCRdb ran MiXCR on the 5' RACE reads and lists one entry per CDR3 protein. The sample has just over 1 million distinct CDR3 sequences; more than 35% are singletons. This TCR was sampled from a woman aged 55-69 years in good health. This rearrangement joins TRBV12-3 or TRBV12-4 to TRBJ2-1, with D possibly being TRBD2 (6 bases). The sample comprised blood. Here the CDR3 reads CASSFFAGPSYNEQFF. CDR3 nucleotides: TGTGCCAGCAGTTTTTTCGCGGGACCCTCCTACAATGAGCAGTTCTTC.